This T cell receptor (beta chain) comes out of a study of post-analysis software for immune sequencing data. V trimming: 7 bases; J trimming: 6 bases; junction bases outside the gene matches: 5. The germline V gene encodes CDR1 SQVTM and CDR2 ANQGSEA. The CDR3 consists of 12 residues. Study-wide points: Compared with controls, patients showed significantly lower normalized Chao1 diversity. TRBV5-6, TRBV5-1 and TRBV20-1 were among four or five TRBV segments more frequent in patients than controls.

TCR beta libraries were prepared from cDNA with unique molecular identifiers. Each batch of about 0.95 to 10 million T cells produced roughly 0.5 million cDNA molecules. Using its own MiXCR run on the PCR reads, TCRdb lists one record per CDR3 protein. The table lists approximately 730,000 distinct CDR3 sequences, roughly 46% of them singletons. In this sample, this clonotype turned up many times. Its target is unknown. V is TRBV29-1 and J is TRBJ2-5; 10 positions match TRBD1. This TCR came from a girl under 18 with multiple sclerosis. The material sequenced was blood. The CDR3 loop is CSADRGAKTQYF. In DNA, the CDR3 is TGCAGCGCGGACAGGGGGGCTAAGACCCAGTACTTC.